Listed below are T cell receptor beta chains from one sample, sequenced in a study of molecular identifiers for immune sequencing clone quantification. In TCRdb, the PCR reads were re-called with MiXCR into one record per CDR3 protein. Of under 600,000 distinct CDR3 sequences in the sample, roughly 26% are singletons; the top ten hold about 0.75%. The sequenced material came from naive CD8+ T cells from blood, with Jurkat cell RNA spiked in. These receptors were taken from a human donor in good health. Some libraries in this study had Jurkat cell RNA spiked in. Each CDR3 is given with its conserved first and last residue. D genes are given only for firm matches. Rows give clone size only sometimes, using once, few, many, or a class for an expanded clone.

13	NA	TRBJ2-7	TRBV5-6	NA	CASSFGVPYEQYF	TGTGCCAGCAGCTTCGGCGTTCCCTACGAGCAGTACTTC
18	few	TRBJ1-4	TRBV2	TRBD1	CASSPPGQGKATNEKLFF	TGTGCCAGCAGTCCCCCGGGACAGGGGAAGGCAACTAATGAAAAACTGTTTTTT
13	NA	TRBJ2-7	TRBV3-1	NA	CSSSQGRVYEQYF	TGTTCCAGCAGCCAAGGCAGGGTCTACGAGCAGTACTTC
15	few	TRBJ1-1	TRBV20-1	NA	CSASGARVGDTEAFF	TGCAGTGCTAGTGGCGCGAGGGTGGGCGACACTGAAGCTTTCTTT
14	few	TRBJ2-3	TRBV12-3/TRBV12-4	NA	CASSPPTGTDTQYF	TGTGCCAGCAGCCCGCCGACCGGCACAGATACGCAGTATTTT
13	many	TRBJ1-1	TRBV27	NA	CATANQGNTEAFF	TGTGCCACCGCTAACCAAGGTAACACTGAAGCTTTCTTT
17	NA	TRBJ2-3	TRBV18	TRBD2	CASSPEGLAGYTATPYF	TGTGCCAGCTCACCCGAGGGACTAGCGGGGTACACAGCTACGCCGTATTTT
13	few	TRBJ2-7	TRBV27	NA	CASSFSRGYEQYF	TGTGCCAGCAGTTTCTCCAGGGGTTACGAGCAGTACTTC
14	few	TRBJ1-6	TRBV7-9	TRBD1	CASSPGTEFLALHF	TGTGCCAGCAGCCCCGGGACAGAATTTTTGGCCCTCCACTTT
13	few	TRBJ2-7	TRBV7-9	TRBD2	CASETSGTYEQYF	TGTGCCAGCGAGACTAGCGGGACCTACGAGCAGTACTTC
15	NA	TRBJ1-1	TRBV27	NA	CASSEQGYGITEAFF	TGTGCCAGCAGTGAACAGGGTTACGGTATCACTGAAGCTTTCTTT
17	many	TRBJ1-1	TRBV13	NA	CASSLVGGRGLNTEAFF	TGTGCCAGCAGCTTAGTCGGCGGAAGGGGGTTGAACACTGAAGCTTTCTTT
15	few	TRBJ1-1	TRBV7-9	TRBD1	CASSLMTGSPTEAFF	TGTGCCAGCAGCTTGATGACAGGGTCACCCACTGAAGCTTTCTTT
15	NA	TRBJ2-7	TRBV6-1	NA	CASSESPDSSYEQYF	TGTGCCAGCAGTGAATCACCGGACAGTTCCTACGAGCAGTACTTC
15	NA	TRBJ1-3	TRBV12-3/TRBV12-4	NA	CASNGGRALGNTIYF	TGTGCCAGCAACGGTGGGCGAGCCCTTGGAAACACCATATATTTT
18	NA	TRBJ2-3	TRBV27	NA	CASSLIFRTRELSGTQCF	TGTGCCAGCAGTTTAATCTTCCGGACTCGCGAGCTTAGCGGTACGCAGTGTTTT
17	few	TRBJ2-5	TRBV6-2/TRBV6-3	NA	CASSYSSAGLAALTQYF	TGTGCCAGCAGTTACTCGAGTGCGGGACTGGCGGCTCTGACCCAGTACTTC
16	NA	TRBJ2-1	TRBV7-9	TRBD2	CASSSPGSGSYNEQFF	TGTGCCAGCAGCTCCCCGGGTAGCGGGTCCTACAATGAGCAGTTCTTC
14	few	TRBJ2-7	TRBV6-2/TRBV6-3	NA	CASSYGGTYYEQYF	TGTGCCAGCAGCTACGGGGGAACTTACTACGAGCAGTACTTC
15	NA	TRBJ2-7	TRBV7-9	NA	CASSLQADRDYEQYF	TGTGCCAGCAGCTTACAGGCGGACAGAGACTACGAGCAGTACTTC
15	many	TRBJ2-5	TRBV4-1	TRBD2	CASSRTLADQETQYF	TGCGCCAGCAGCAGGACACTAGCGGACCAAGAGACCCAGTACTTC
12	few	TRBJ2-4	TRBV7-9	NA	CASSLAERHQYF	TGTGCCAGCAGCTTAGCGGAACGTCATCAGTACTTC
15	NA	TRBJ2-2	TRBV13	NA	CATSAAGGYTGELFF	TGTGCCACCTCCGCCGCGGGCGGATACACCGGGGAGCTGTTTTTT
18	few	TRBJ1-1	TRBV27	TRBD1	CASSPRDRGPSTNTEAFF	TGTGCCAGCAGTCCCCGGGACAGGGGGCCGTCCACCAACACTGAAGCTTTCTTT
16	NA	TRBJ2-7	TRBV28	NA	CASSLRGLVGVYEQYF	TGTGCCAGCAGTTTGAGGGGTCTAGTCGGGGTCTACGAGCAGTACTTC
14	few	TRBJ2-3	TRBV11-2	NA	CASSLEQSTDTQYF	TGTGCCAGCAGCTTAGAACAGAGCACAGATACGCAGTATTTT
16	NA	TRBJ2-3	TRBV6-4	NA	CASSDSGGRSTDTQYF	TGTGCCAGCAGTGACTCTGGTGGCAGAAGCACAGATACGCAGTATTTT
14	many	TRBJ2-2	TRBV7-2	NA	CASSSIENTGELFF	TGTGCCAGCAGCTCCATCGAGAACACCGGGGAGCTGTTTTTT
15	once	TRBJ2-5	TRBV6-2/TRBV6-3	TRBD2	CANSEGTSRQETQYF	TGTGCCAACAGTGAGGGGACTAGCAGGCAAGAGACCCAGTACTTC
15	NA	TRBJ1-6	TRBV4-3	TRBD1	CASSRGDRGNSPLHF	TGCGCCAGCAGCCGTGGCGACAGGGGCAATTCACCCCTCCACTTT
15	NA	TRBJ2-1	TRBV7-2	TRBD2	CASSLASGAYNEQFF	TGTGCCAGCAGCTTAGCTAGCGGGGCTTACAATGAGCAGTTCTTC
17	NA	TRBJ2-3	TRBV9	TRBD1	CASSVEGTGGFTDTQYF	TGTGCCAGCAGCGTAGAAGGGACAGGGGGCTTTACAGATACGCAGTATTTT
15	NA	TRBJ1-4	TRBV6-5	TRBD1	CASSPWTGGDEKLFF	TGTGCCAGCAGTCCCTGGACAGGGGGTGATGAAAAACTGTTTTTT
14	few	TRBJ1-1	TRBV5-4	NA	CATGRKDRNTEAFF	TGTGCCACCGGGAGGAAGGACAGGAACACTGAAGCTTTCTTT
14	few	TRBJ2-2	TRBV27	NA	CASSFQGYTGELFF	TGTGCCAGCAGTTTTCAGGGTTACACCGGGGAGCTGTTTTTT
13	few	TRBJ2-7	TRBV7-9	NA	CASSAPPAREQYF	TGTGCCAGCAGCGCCCCCCCGGCTCGCGAGCAGTACTTC
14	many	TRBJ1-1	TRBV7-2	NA	CASSRGAGGTEAFF	TGTGCCAGCAGCCGCGGGGCAGGTGGGACTGAAGCTTTCTTT
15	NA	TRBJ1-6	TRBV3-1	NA	CASSQTHGWDSPLHF	TGTGCCAGCAGCCAAACGCATGGTTGGGATTCACCCCTCCACTTT
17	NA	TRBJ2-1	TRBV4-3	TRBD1	CASSQGTGPSFYNEQFF	TGCGCCAGCAGCCAGGGGACAGGACCAAGCTTCTACAATGAGCAGTTCTTC
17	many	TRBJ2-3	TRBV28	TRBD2	CASSPALAGENTDTQYF	TGTGCCAGCAGTCCCGCACTAGCGGGAGAGAACACAGATACGCAGTATTTT
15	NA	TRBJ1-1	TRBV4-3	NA	CASSLSEELNTEAFF	TGCGCCAGCAGCCTTTCGGAGGAATTGAACACTGAAGCTTTCTTT
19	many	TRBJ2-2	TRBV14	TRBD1	CASSQDWVRTGENTGELFF	TGTGCCAGCAGCCAAGATTGGGTGAGGACAGGGGAGAACACCGGGGAGCTGTTTTTT
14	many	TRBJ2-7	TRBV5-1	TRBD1	CASSLLGGQGEQYF	TGCGCCAGCAGCCTATTGGGGGGACAGGGCGAGCAGTACTTC
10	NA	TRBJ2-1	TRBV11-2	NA	CASSFTEQFF	TGTGCCAGCAGCTTCACTGAGCAGTTCTTC
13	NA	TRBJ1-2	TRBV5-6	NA	CASSLSQGDGYAF	TGTGCCAGCAGCTTGAGCCAGGGAGATGGCTACGCCTTC
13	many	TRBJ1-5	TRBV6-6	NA	CASSFLSNQPQHF	TGTGCCAGCAGTTTTCTTAGCAATCAGCCCCAGCATTTT
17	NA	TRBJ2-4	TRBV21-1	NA	CASSNDPEALAKNIQYF	TGTGCCAGCAGCAATGATCCGGAGGCCCTAGCCAAAAACATTCAGTACTTC
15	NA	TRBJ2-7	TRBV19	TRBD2	CASSTRETTSYEQYF	TGTGCCAGTAGTACGCGGGAGACCACCTCCTACGAGCAGTACTTC
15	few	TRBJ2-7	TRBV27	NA	CASSYLRDSPYEQYF	TGTGCCAGCAGTTACCTTCGGGACTCCCCCTACGAGCAGTACTTC
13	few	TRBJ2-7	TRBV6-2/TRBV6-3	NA	CASGYGQTYEQYF	TGTGCCAGCGGTTATGGGCAGACCTACGAGCAGTACTTC
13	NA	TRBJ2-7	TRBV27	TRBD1	CASSHDRVCEQYF	TGTGCCAGCAGCCACGACAGGGTATGCGAGCAGTACTTC
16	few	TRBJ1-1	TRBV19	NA	CASSIQVYGRNTEAFF	TGTGCCAGTAGTATACAGGTATATGGTCGGAACACTGAAGCTTTCTTT